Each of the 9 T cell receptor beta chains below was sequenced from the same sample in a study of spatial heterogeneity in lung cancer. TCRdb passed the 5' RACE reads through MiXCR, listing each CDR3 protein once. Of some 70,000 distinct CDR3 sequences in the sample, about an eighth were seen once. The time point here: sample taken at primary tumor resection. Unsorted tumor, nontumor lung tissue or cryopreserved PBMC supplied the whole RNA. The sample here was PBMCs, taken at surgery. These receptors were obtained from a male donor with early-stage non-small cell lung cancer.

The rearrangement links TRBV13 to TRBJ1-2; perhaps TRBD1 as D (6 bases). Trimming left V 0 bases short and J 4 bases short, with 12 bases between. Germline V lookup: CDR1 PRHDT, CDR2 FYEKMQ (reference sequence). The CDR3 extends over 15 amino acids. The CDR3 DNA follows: TGTGCCAGCAGCTTAGGCCTCGGGGACACCTATGGCTACACCTTC. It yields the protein CASSLGLGDTYGYTF.

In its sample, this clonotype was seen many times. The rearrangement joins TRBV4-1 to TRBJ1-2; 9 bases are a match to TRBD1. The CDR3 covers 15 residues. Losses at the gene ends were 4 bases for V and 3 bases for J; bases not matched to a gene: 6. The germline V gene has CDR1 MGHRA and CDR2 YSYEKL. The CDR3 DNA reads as TGCGCCAGCAGCCCTCCGGGACAGGGATACTATGGCTACACCTTC. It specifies CASSPPGQGYYGYTF.

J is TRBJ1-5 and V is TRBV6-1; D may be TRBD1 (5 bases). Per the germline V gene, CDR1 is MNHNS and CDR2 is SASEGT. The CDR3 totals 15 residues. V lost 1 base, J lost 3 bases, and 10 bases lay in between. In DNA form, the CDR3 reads TGTGCCAGCAGTGAAGGGCAGGGCGACAATCAGCCCCAGCATTTT. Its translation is CASSEGQGDNQPQHF.

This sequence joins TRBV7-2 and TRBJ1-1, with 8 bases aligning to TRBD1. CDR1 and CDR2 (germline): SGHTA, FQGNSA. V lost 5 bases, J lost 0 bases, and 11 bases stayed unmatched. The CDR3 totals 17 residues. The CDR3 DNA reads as TGTGCCAGCAGCCTCCCCCCGGGACAGGCGATGAACACTGAAGCTTTCTTT. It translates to CASSLPPGQAMNTEAFF.

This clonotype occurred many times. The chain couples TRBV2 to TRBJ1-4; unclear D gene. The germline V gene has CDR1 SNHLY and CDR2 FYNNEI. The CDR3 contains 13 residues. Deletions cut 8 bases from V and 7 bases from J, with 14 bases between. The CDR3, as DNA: TGTGCCAGCGGGGAGACACCCAGTGAAAAACTGTTTTTT. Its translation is CASGETPSEKLFF. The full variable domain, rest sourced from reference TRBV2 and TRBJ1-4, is EPEVTQTPSHQVTQMGQEVILRCVPISNHLYFYWYRQILGQKVEFLVSFYNNEISEKSEIFDDQFSVERPDGSNFTLKIRSTKLEDSAMYFCASGETPSEKLFFGSGTQLSVL.

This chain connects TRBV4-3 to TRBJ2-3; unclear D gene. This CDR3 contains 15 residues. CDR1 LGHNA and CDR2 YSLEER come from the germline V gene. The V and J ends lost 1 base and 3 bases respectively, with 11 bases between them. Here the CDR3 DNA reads TGCGCCAGCAGCCAAGGTATAGGATGGACAGATACGCAGTATTTT. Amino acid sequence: CASSQGIGWTDTQYF.

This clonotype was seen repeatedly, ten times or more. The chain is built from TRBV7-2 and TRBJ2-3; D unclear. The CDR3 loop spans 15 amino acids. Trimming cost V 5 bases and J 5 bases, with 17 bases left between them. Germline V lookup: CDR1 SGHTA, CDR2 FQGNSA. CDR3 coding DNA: TGTGCCAGCAGCCGCAACTGGGTCAGGATAGATACGCAGTATTTT. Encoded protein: CASSRNWVRIDTQYF.

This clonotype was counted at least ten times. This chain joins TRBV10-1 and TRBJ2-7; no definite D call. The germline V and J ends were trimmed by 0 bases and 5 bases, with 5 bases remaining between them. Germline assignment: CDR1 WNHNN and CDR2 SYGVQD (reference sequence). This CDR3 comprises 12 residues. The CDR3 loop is CASSESMDEQYF. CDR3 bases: TGCGCCAGCAGTGAGTCTATGGACGAGCAGTACTTC.

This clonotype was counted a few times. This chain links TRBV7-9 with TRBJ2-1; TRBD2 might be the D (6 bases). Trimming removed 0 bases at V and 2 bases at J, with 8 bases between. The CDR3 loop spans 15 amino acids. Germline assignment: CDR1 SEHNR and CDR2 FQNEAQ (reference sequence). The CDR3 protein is CASSLARDPYNEQFF. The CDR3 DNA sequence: TGTGCCAGCAGCTTAGCGCGGGATCCCTACAATGAGCAGTTCTTC. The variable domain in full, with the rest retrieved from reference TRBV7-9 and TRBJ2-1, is DTGVSQNPRHKITKRGQNVTFRCDPISEHNRLYWYRQTLGQGPEFLTYFQNEAQLEKSRLLSDRFSAERPKGSFSTLEIQRTEQGDSAMYLCASSLARDPYNEQFFGPGTRLTVL.